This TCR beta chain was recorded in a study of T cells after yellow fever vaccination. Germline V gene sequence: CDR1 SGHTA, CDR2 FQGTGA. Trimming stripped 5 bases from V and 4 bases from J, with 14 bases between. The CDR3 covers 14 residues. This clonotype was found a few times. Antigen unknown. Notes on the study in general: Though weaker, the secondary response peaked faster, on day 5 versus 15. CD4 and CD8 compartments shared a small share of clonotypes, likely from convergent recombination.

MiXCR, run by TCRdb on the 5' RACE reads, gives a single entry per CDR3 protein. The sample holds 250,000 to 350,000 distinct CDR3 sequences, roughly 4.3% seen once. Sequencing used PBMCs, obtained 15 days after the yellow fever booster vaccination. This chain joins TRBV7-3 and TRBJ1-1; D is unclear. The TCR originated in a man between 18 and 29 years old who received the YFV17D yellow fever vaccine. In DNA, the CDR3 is TGTGCCAGCAGCCCACATGGGCAAGGCACTGAAGCTTTCTTT. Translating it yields CASSPHGQGTEAFF.